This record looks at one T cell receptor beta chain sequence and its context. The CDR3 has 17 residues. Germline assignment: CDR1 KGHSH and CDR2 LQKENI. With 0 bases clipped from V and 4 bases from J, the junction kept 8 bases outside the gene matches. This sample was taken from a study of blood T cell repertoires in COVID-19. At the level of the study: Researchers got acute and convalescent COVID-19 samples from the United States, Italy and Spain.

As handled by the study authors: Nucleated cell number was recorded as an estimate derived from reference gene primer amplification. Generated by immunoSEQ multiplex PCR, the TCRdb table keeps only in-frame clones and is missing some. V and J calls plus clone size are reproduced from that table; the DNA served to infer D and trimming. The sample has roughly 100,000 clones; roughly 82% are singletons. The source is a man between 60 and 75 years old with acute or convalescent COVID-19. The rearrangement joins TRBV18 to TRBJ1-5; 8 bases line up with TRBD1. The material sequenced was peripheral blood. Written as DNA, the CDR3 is TGTGCCAGCTCACCACCTCAAGGACAGGGCGGAAATCAGCCCCAGCATTTT. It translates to CASSPPQGQGGNQPQHF.